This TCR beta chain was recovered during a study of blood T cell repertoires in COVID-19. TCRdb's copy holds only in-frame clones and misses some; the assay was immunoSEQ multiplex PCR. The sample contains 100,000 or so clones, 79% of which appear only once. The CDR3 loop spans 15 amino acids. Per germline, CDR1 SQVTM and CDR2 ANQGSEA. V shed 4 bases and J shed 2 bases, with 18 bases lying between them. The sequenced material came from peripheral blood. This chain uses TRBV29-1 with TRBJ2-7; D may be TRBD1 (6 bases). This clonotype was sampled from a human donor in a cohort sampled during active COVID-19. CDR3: CSVVLPRDTPYEQYF. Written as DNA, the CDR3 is TGCAGCGTTGTGCTACCCCGGGACACTCCCTACGAGCAGTACTTC.